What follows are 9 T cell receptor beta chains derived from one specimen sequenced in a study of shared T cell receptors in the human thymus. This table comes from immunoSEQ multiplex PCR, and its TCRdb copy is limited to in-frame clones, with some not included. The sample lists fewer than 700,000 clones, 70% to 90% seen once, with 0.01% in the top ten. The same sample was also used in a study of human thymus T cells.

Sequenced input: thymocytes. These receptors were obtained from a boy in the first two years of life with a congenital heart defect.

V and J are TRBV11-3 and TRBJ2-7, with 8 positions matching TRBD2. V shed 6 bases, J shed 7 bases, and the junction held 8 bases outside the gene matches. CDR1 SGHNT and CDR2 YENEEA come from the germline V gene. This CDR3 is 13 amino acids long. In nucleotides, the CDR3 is TGTGCCAGCAGTGACCGGGGGGGGTGGGAGCAGTACTTC. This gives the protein CASSDRGGWEQYF.

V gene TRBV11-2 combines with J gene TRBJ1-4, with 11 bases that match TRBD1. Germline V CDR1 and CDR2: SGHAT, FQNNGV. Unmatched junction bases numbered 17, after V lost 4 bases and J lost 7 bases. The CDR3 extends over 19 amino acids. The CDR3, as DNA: TGTGCCAGCAGCTCGAAGAGTGGACAGGGGGCGCGAGTAGGTGAAAAACTGTTTTTT. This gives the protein CASSSKSGQGARVGEKLFF.

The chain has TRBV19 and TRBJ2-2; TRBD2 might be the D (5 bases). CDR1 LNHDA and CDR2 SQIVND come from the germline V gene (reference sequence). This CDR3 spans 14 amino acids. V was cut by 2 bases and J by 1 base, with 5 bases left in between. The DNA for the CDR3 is TGTGCCAGTAGTATACGGGGGAACACCGGGGAGCTGTTTTTT. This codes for CASSIRGNTGELFF.

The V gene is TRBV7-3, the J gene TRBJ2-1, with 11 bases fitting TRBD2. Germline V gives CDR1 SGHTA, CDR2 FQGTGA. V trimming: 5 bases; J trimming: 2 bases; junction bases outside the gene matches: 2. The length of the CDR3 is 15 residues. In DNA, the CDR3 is TGTGCCAGCAGCGAACTAGCGGGAGCCTACAATGAGCAGTTCTTC. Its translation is CASSELAGAYNEQFF. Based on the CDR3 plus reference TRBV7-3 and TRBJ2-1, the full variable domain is GAGVSQTPSNKVTEKGKYVELRCDPISGHTALYWYRQSLGQGPEFLIYFQGTGAADDSGLPNDRFFAVRPEGSVSTLKIQRTERGDSAVYLCASSELAGAYNEQFFGPGTRLTVL.

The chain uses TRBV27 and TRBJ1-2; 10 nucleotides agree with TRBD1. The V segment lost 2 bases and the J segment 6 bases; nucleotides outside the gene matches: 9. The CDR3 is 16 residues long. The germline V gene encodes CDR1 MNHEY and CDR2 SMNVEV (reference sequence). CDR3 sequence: CASSLTPTGGEDGYTF. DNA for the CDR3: TGTGCCAGCAGTTTAACCCCGACAGGGGGCGAGGATGGCTACACCTTC.

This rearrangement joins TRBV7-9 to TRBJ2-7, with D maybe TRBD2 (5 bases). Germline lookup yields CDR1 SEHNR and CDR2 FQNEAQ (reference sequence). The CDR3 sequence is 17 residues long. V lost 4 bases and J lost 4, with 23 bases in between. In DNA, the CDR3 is TGTGCCAGCAGCTCTCTAGTACTAGTGGACGTGGGGTACGAGCAGTACTTC. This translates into CASSSLVLVDVGYEQYF. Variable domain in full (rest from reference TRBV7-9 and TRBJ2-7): DTGVSQNPRHKITKRGQNVTFRCDPISEHNRLYWYRQTLGQGPEFLTYFQNEAQLEKSRLLSDRFSAERPKGSFSTLEIQRTEQGDSAMYLCASSSLVLVDVGYEQYFGPGTRLTVT.

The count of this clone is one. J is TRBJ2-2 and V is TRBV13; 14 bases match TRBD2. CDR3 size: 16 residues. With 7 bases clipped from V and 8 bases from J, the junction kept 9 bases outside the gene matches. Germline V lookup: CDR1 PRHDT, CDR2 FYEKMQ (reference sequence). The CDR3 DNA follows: TGTGCCAGCACCCCTCCGGGGACTAGCGGGAGTGGGGAGCTGTTTTTT. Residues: CASTPPGTSGSGELFF.

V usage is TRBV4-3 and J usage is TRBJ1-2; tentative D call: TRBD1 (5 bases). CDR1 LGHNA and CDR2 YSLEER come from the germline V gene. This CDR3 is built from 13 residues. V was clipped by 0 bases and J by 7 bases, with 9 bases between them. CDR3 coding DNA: TGCGCCAGCAGCCAAGAGGGGCGGGGTGGCTACACCTTC. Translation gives CASSQEGRGGYTF.

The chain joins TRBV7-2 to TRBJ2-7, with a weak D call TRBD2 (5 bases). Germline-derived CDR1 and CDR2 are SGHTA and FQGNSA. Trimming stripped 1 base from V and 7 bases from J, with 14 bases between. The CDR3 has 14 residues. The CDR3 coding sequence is TGTGCCAGCAGCTTAGTGGGGAGTCTAAGTGAGCAGTACTTC. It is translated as CASSLVGSLSEQYF.